This T cell receptor beta chain was documented in a study of PD-L1 blockade in urothelial cancer (dated by TCRdb to the late 2010s). With respect to the entire study: Every patient began therapy at some point between 2013 and 2015 and was given atezolizumab 1,200 mg intravenously every 3 weeks. Twenty-five of 29 patients were identified as males with urothelial cancer of bladder origin, and a prior smoking history was reported by 18 of 29 patients. Patients had an ECOG performance status of 0 or 1 and had received between 0 and 3 prior chemotherapy regimens. Blood samples were analyzed at 3 weeks after treatment start (second dose) and at 6 weeks after treatment start. Blood samples yielded a median of roughly 150,000 T cells and around 83,000 unique TCRs, with median clonality 0.080. Somatic, immune and clinical correlates of response to PD-L1 blockade with atezolizumab in urothelial cancer were the focus of an exploratory multi-omic analysis. TCR sequencing covered pretreatment tumor samples and matched, serially collected peripheral blood taken before and after atezolizumab treatment. Durable clinical benefit was defined as a progression-free survival longer than 6 months, and TCR features were additionally tested against progression-free survival and overall survival. Whole exome sequencing and RNA sequencing of pretreatment tumors were performed alongside TCR sequencing in the same patients. About 10 patients reached durable clinical benefit, while some 20 patients did not. Twenty-nine patients had pretreatment blood TCR-seq, some 25 had at least one posttreatment blood collection, and some 25 had tumor TCR-seq.

A total of some 30 patients with locally advanced or metastatic urothelial carcinoma, treated at Memorial Sloan Kettering on a trial protocol, made up the cohort. Peripheral blood mononuclear cells were collected pretreatment and during treatment, at between 1 and 8 total time points per patient. The Qiagen DNeasy Blood extraction kit was used to purify genomic DNA from total PBMCs and tumor samples. PBMCs were collected pretreatment and during treatment, and were isolated and stored as previously described. A note on this clone: The antigen this receptor binds is unknown. No base quality information exists; no much larger clone differs at one position.

The CDR3 holds 15 amino acids from the cysteine to the phenylalanine. Of all the DNA, just the CDR3 is kept, 45 bases in frame from base 1. As encoded in the germline V gene, CDR1 is SGHRS while CDR2 is YFSETQ. V is cut back by 2 bases and J by 4 bases, with 6 bases in the junction unmatched. Study-level results and caveats: Small sample size (n ≈ 29) and many exploratory analyses mean the results are intended to be hypothesis-generating. Greater expansion of tumor-associated TCR clones in peripheral blood 3 weeks after the start of treatment was observed in patients with durable benefit (n of about 20, p = 0.022). A pretreatment peripheral blood TCR clonality below the median was linked to improved progression-free and overall survival.

Synthetic TCR analog templates were spiked into each PCR to estimate absolute template abundance from read counts. Using the immunoSEQ assay, TCRbeta CDR3 regions were amplified from genomic DNA with bias-controlled V and J gene primers. Sequencing of rearranged TCRbeta segments was done at approximately 20X coverage. The authors processed their data as follows. Sequencing errors were corrected by clustering and CDR3s were annotated against IMGT to assign V, D and J genes. Only productive TCRbeta rearrangements were used in downstream analyses, excluding out-of-frame or stop-codon sequences. To compute clonality, Shannon entropy was normalized by the log of the number of unique productive sequences and then subtracted from one. Fisher's exact test with Benjamini-Hochberg correction, using a cutoff of adjusted p below 0.01, was how clones that differed between time points or between blood and tumor were identified. TCRdb took over this immuneACCESS table, retaining in-frame rearrangements with V and J assigned. Such tables are incomplete; in checked studies, under half of the missing clones stem from an unresolved V gene, and the remainder is unexplained. From that table come the V and J calls and clone size; the DNA was used to work out D and trimming. The sample includes roughly 60,000 clones, with roughly four fifths observed a single time. The top ten clonotypes cover roughly 4.5% of the sample.

This TCR was recovered from a man between 70 and 80 years old with urothelial cancer. The chain employs TRBV5-1 and TRBJ2-1; 7 central nucleotides agree with TRBD2. The sample was PBMCs, taken around atezolizumab (anti-PD-L1) treatment. At the DNA level, the sequence is TGCGCCAGCAGCTTAGCGGGAAGAATTTACAATGAGCAGTTCTTC. This encodes CASSLAGRIYNEQFF.